These 14 T cell receptor beta chains originate from one sample sequenced in a study of cytomegalovirus exposure and HLA in healthy donors (dated by TCRdb to the late 2010s). Receptors were amplified or captured by the immunoSEQ multiplex PCR assay. The multiplex PCR relied on a mix of 60 forward primers for TCR Vbeta segments and 13 reverse primers for TCR Jbeta segments. TCRdb holds this immuneACCESS table with in-frame rearrangements only. Some clones are missing; in checked studies, unresolved V genes explain under half, and the rest has no known cause. This sample is represented by 200,000 or so clones; around 73% of them were singletons. The ten largest account for less than 4.5% of the sample. The sequenced sample was PBMCs. The receptors come from a male donor in good health and CMV-seronegative.

The CDR3 nucleotides read TGTGCCAGCAGTTCCTCAGGTTATTACGAGCAGTACTTC. It specifies CASSSSGYYEQYF. This chain links TRBV28 with TRBJ2-7; D is uncertain. V was cut by 4 bases and J by 4 bases, with 11 bases left in between. The CDR3 consists of 13 residues. Per the germline V gene, CDR1 is MDHEN and CDR2 is SYDVKM.

The rearrangement links TRBV9 to TRBJ2-2, with D possibly being TRBD2 (6 bases). Germline CDR1 and CDR2: SGDLS and YYNGEE. V was pared by 1 base and J by 6 bases, with 22 bases between. This CDR3 is built from 18 residues. This CDR3 reads CASSVYPGLPTKPGELFF. CDR3 in DNA: TGTGCCAGCAGCGTATATCCGGGACTCCCTACGAAGCCCGGGGAGCTGTTTTTT.

The V and J genes are TRBV9 and TRBJ1-5; tentative D call: TRBD1 (6 bases). From germline, CDR1 is SGDLS and CDR2 YYNGEE. This CDR3 contains 15 residues. V was cut by 2 bases and J by 0 bases, with 9 bases left in between. The chain's CDR3 is CASSVTGNSNQPQHF. CDR3 sequence (DNA): TGTGCCAGCAGCGTTACAGGGAATAGCAATCAGCCCCAGCATTTT.

The CDR3 coding sequence is TGTGCCAGCAGCTTTAGATGGGGGGACAGGGGGGGACCGGACCAAGAGACCCAGTACTTC. As protein: CASSFRWGDRGGPDQETQYF. This chain joins TRBV7-6 and TRBJ2-5; 11 positions match TRBD1. The CDR3 runs to 20 residues. Germline V gives CDR1 SGHVS, CDR2 FNYEAQ. Losses at the gene ends were 3 bases for V and 0 bases for J; bases not matched to a gene: 15. Filled out from reference TRBV7-6 and TRBJ2-5, the complete variable domain reads GAGVSQSPRYKVTKRGQDVALRCDPISGHVSLYWYRQALGQGPEFLTYFNYEAQQDKSGLPNDRFSAERPEGSISTLTIQRTEQRDSAMYRCASSFRWGDRGGPDQETQYFGPGTRLLVL.

The chain carries TRBV5-1 and TRBJ2-6; 16 nucleotides align to TRBD2. With 0 bases clipped from V and 2 bases from J, the junction kept 8 bases outside the gene matches. Germline assignment: CDR1 SGHRS and CDR2 YFSETQ. The CDR3 extends over 21 amino acids. CDR3 protein: CASSLAGLAGGPGPGANVLTF. The CDR3 bases are TGCGCCAGCAGCTTGGCGGGACTAGCGGGAGGGCCGGGTCCTGGGGCCAACGTCCTGACTTTC.

The J gene is TRBJ1-3, the V gene TRBV5-1; TRBD1 is a possible D gene (5 bases). This CDR3 is 16 amino acids long. Trimming shortened V by 0 bases and J by 0 bases, and 10 bases separated the two germline ends. Germline V gives CDR1 SGHRS, CDR2 YFSETQ. The CDR3 region is CASSLEAGRSGNTIYF. The CDR3 DNA reads as TGCGCCAGCAGCTTGGAGGCGGGACGCTCTGGAAACACCATATATTTT.

Here the CDR3 reads CASSLLGTGGTGELFF. CDR3 sequence (DNA): TGTGCCAGCAGCCTCCTCGGGACAGGGGGAACCGGGGAGCTGTTTTTT. The gene calls are TRBV16 and TRBJ2-2; 11 nucleotides agree with TRBD1. This CDR3 comprises 16 residues. V shed 4 bases, J shed 5 bases, and the junction held 6 bases outside the gene matches. Germline CDR1 KGHSY, CDR2 FQNENV.

The rearrangement joins TRBV5-6 to TRBJ2-1; the match to TRBD2 covers 7 bases. The CDR3 covers 15 residues. The V gene's germline CDR1 is SGHDT and CDR2 YYEEEE. Trimming at V came to 0 bases and at J to 8 bases, leaving 8 bases not matched to a gene. As DNA, the CDR3 is TGTGCCAGCAGCTTGGGGGGAGGGCCGGGGGATGAGCAGTTCTTC. Amino acids: CASSLGGGPGDEQFF.

The chain joins TRBV29-1 to TRBJ2-5, with 9 bases fitting TRBD1. The junction had 14 bases not matched to a gene; V was cut back by 6 bases and J by 3 bases. Germline V lookup: CDR1 SQVTM, CDR2 ANQGSEA. This CDR3 comprises 16 residues. Here the CDR3 reads CSVDGSGTGYEETQYF. CDR3 DNA sequence: TGCAGCGTCGACGGATCCGGGACAGGGTACGAAGAGACCCAGTACTTC.

This clone was counted once. The chain combines TRBV28 with TRBJ2-7; TRBD2 might be the D (6 bases). Deletions cut 3 bases from V and 2 bases from J, with 8 bases between. This CDR3 contains 13 residues. CDR1 is MDHEN and CDR2 is SYDVKM in the germline V gene. CDR3 DNA sequence: TGTGCCAGCAGTTTGGGGGGACCCTACGAGCAGTACTTC. Protein sequence: CASSLGGPYEQYF.

The gene calls are TRBV29-1 and TRBJ2-1; tentative D call: TRBD1 (5 bases). CDR3 length: 12 amino acids. V gave up 5 bases and J gave up 7 bases, with 12 bases separating them. Germline lookup yields CDR1 SQVTM and CDR2 ANQGSEA. DNA for the CDR3: TGCAGCGTTCTACAGGAGAGTAATGAGCAGTTCTTC. This gives the protein CSVLQESNEQFF.

This chain connects TRBV10-3 to TRBJ1-2, with 10 bases aligning to TRBD1. CDR3 length equals 15 residues. J was trimmed by 4 bases and V by 2 bases; bases with no gene match: 4. The V gene's germline CDR1 is ENHRY and CDR2 SYGVKD. CDR3 in DNA: TGTGCCATCAGTGAGCCGACAGGGGGCGTCTATGGCTACACCTTC. Translated, it gives CAISEPTGGVYGYTF.

A note on this clone: Other DNA sequences in the sample encode the same CDR3. The rearrangement links TRBV6-5 to TRBJ1-4, with a weak D call TRBD1 (5 bases). Per germline, CDR1 MNHEY and CDR2 SVGAGI. V lost 2 bases to trimming and J lost 5 bases, with 9 bases between them. The CDR3 sequence is 14 residues long. The CDR3 DNA reads TGTGCCAGCAGTTACGGGGCAGAAAATGAAAAACTGTTTTTT. Translated: CASSYGAENEKLFF.

This clone was picked up a small number of times. V is TRBV7-9 and J is TRBJ2-7, with 7 bases matching TRBD1. The V gene's germline CDR1 is SEHNR and CDR2 FQNEAQ (reference sequence). V dropped 5 bases and J dropped 0; count of bases not matched to a gene: 13. The CDR3 length is 17 residues. DNA for the CDR3: TGTGCCAGCAGCGAAACACCGGGACAGAGATACTCCTACGAGCAGTACTTC. It codes for CASSETPGQRYSYEQYF.